This TCR beta chain was observed in a study of siplizumab effects on memory and regulatory T cells. Notes on the study in general: It seemed that naive T cells were more diverse than memory cells and were major contributors to the alloresponse.

Clones were sequenced by immunoSEQ multiplex PCR, and TCRdb holds only the in-frame ones, with some missing. The top ten clones hold 6.5% of a sample with approximately 94,000 clones, approximately 93% of them seen once. The CDR3 sequence is 13 residues long. Trimming stripped 4 bases from V and 6 bases from J, with 10 bases between. Germline CDR1 and CDR2: MNHEY and SMNVEV (reference sequence). As to this clone: Its antigen is currently unknown.

V and J are TRBV27 and TRBJ2-1; D is unclear. Sequencing used CD8+ T cells sorted from blood. This sequence originates from a human donor in good health. CDR3 sequence reads: CASSSLVLNEQFF. Here the CDR3 DNA reads TGTGCCAGCAGTTCCCTGGTACTCAATGAGCAGTTCTTC.